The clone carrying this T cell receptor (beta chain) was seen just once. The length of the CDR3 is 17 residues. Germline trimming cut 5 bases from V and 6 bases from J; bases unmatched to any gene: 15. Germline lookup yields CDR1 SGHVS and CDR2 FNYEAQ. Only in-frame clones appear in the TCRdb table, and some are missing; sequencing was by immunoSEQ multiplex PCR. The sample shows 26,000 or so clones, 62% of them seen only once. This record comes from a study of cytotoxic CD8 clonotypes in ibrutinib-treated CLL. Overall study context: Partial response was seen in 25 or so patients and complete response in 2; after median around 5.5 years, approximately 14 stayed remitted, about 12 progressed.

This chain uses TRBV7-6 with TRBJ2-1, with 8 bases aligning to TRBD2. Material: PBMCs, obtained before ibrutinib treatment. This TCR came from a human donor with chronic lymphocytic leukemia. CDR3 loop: CASSGPVKAGVGNEQFF. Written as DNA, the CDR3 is TGTGCCAGCAGCGGACCGGTCAAAGCGGGAGTTGGCAATGAGCAGTTCTTC.